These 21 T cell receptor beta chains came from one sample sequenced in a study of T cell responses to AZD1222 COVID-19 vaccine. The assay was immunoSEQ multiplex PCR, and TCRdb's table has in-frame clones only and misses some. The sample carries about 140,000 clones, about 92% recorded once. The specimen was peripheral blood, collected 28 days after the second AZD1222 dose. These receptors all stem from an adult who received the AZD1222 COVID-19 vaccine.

CDR3 sequence: CASSPSGAGWGYTF. The DNA of the CDR3 is TGTGCCAGCTCTCCCTCCGGGGCAGGCTGGGGCTACACCTTC. This chain uses TRBV27 with TRBJ1-2, with TRBD1 as a possible D gene (5 bases). V gave up 8 bases and J gave up 8 bases, with 21 bases separating them. Germline-derived CDR1 and CDR2 are MNHEY and SMNVEV (reference sequence). The CDR3 spans 14 residues.

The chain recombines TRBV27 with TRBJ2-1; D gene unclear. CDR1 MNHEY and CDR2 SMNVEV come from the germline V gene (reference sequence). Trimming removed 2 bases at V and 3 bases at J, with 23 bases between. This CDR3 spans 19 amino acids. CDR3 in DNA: TGTGCCAGCAGTTTAAAGTGGGCCTCTTTCTACCGGGTCTACAATGAGCAGTTCTTC. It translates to CASSLKWASFYRVYNEQFF.

CDR3 nucleotides: TGTGCCACCAGTGATCCATCTAGCGGGAGCCTCGGCTACAATGAGCAGTTCTTC. Its translation: CATSDPSSGSLGYNEQFF. V gene TRBV24-1 combines with J gene TRBJ2-1, with 10 bases that match TRBD2. Trimming removed 3 bases from V and 3 bases from J; junction bases left unmatched: 10. The CDR3 covers 18 residues. CDR1 is KGHDR and CDR2 is SFDVKD in the germline V gene.

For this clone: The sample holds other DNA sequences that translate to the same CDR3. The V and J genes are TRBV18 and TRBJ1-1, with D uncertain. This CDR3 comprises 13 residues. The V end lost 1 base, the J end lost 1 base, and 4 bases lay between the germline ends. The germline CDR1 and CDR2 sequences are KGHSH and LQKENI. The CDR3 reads CASSPRGNTEAFF. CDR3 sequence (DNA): TGTGCCAGCTCACCACGGGGGAACACTGAAGCTTTCTTT.

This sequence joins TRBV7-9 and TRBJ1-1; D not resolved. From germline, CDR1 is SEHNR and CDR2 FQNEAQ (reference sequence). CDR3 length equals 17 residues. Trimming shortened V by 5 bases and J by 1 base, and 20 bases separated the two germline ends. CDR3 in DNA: TGTGCCAGCAGCGGCCTGGCCAGGCGGCGGAAGAACACTGAAGCTTTCTTT. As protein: CASSGLARRRKNTEAFF. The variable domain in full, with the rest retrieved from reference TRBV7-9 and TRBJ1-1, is DTGVSQNPRHKITKRGQNVTFRCDPISEHNRLYWYRQTLGQGPEFLTYFQNEAQLEKSRLLSDRFSAERPKGSFSTLEIQRTEQGDSAMYLCASSGLARRRKNTEAFFGQGTRLTVV.

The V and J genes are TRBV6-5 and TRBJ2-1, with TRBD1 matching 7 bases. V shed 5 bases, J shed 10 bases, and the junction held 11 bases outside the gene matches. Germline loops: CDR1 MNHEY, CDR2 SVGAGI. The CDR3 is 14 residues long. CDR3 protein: CASSRDSLAQEQFF. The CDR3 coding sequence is TGTGCCAGCAGTCGGGACAGTCTTGCGCAGGAGCAGTTCTTC.

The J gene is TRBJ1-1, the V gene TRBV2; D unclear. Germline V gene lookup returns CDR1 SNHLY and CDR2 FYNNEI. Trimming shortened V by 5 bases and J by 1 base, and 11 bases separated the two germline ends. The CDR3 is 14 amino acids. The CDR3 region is CASSSYGENTEAFF. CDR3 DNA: TGTGCCAGCAGTTCGTATGGGGAGAACACTGAAGCTTTCTTT.

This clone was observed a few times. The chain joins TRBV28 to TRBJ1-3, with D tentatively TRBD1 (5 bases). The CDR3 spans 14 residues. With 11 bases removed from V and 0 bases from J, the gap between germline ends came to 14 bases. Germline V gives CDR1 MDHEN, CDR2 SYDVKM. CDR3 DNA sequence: TGTGCCGGACGGGGCAGCAACTCTGGAAACACCATATATTTT. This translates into CAGRGSNSGNTIYF.

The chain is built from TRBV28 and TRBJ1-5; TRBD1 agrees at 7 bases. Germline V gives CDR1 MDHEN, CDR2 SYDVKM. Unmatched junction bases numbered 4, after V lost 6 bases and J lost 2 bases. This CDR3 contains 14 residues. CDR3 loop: CASSAGGGNQPQHF. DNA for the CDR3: TGTGCCAGCAGCGCAGGGGGGGGCAATCAGCCCCAGCATTTT.

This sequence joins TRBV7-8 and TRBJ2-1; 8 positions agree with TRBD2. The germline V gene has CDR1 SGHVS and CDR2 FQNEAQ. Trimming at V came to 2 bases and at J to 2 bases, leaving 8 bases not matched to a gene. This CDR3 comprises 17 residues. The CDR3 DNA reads TGTGCCAGCAGCTTAAACGGGGGGGGATCCCCCTACAATGAGCAGTTCTTC. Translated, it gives CASSLNGGGSPYNEQFF.

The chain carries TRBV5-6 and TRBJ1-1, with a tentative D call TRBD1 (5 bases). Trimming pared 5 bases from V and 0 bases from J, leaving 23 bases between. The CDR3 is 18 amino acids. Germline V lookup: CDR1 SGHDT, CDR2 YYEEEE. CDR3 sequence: CASSLLSTGTGMNTEAFF. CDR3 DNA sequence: TGTGCCAGCAGTCTCCTGAGTACGGGGACGGGCATGAACACTGAAGCTTTCTTT.

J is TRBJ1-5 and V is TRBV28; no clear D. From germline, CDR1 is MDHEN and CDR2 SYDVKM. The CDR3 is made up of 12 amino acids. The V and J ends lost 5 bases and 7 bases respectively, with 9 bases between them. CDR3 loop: CASSILRQPQHF. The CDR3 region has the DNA TGTGCCAGCAGTATTCTGAGGCAGCCCCAGCATTTT.

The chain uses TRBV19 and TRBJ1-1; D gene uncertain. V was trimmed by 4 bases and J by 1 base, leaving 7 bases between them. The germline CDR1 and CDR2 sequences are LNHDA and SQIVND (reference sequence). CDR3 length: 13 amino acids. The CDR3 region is CASSTQTNTEAFF. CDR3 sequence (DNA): TGTGCCAGTAGTACCCAGACGAACACTGAAGCTTTCTTT.

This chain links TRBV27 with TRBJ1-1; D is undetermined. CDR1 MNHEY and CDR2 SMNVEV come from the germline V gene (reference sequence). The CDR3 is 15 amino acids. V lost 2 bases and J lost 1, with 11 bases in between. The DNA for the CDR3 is TGTGCCAGCAGTTTACGGAGCAGGAGGAACACTGAAGCTTTCTTT. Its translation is CASSLRSRRNTEAFF.

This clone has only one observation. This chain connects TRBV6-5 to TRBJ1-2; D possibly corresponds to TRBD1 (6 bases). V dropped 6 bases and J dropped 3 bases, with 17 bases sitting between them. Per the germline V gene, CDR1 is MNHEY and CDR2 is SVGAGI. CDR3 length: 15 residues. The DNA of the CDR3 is TGTGCCAGCAGGGAGGGGGGCAGGGGCTACTATGGCTACACCTTC. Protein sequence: CASREGGRGYYGYTF.

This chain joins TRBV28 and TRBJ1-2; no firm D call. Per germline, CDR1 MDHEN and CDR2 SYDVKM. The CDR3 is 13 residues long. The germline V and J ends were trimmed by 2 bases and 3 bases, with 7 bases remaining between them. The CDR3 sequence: CASSLERDYGYTF. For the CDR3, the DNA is TGTGCCAGCAGTTTAGAGCGTGACTATGGCTACACCTTC.

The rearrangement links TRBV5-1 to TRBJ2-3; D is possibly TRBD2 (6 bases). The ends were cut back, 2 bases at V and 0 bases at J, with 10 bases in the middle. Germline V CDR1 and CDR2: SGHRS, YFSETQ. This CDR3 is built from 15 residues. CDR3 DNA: TGCGCCAGCAGCTTCGCGGGAATTAGCACAGATACGCAGTATTTT. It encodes CASSFAGISTDTQYF.

CDR3 coding DNA: TGCAGCGGAGGGGACCGGGTGGAGCAGTTCTTC. It translates to CSGGDRVEQFF. This chain links TRBV29-1 with TRBJ2-1; perhaps D is TRBD1 or TRBD2 (5 bases each). The CDR3 is 11 amino acids. V lost 7 bases and J 10 bases, leaving 14 bases between the germline ends. The germline gives CDR1 SQVTM, CDR2 ANQGSEA.

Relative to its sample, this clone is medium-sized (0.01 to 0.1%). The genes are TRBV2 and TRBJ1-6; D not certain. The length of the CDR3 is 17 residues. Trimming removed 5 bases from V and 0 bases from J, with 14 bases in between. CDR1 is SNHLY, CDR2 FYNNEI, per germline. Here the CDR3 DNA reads TGTGCCAGCAGTATTGAGGCGGTCAGCTCCTATAATTCACCCCTCCACTTT. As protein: CASSIEAVSSYNSPLHF. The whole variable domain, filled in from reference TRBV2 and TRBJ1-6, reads EPEVTQTPSHQVTQMGQEVILRCVPISNHLYFYWYRQILGQKVEFLVSFYNNEISEKSEIFDDQFSVERPDGSNFTLKIRSTKLEDSAMYFCASSIEAVSSYNSPLHFGNGTRLTVT.

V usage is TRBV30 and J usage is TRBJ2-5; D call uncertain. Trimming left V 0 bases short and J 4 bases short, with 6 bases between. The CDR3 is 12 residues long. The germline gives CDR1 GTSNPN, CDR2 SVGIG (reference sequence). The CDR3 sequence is CAWSVRRETQYF. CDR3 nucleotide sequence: TGTGCCTGGAGTGTACGCAGAGAGACCCAGTACTTC. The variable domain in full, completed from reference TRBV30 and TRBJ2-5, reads SQTIHQWPATLVQPVGSPLSLECTVEGTSNPNLYWYRQAAGRGLQLLFYSVGIGQISSEVPQNLSASRPQDRQFILSSKKLLLSDSGFYLCAWSVRRETQYFGPGTRLLVL.

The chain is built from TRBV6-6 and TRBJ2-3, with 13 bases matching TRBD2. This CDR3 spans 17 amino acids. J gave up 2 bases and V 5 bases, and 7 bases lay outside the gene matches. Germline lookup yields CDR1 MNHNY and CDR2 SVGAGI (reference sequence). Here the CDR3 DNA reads TGTGCCAGCAGTCTTCCGGGACTAGCGGGACACACAGATACGCAGTATTTT. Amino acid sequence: CASSLPGLAGHTDTQYF.